Shown below are 28 T cell receptor beta chains from a single sample sequenced in a study of blood T cell repertoires in COVID-19. Assay used: immunoSEQ multiplex PCR; TCRdb lists only in-frame clones, some missing. Of 280,000 or so clones listed, around 84% are singletons. The sequenced sample consisted of PBMCs or T cells enriched from blood (not recorded which). The receptors stem from a woman aged 45-59 years who had recovered from COVID-19.

This clone was observed a single time. This chain links TRBV30 with TRBJ1-5; D is unresolved. Trimming left V 1 base short and J 4 bases short, with 8 bases between. CDR1 and CDR2 from the germline V gene are GTSNPN and SVGIG (reference sequence). The CDR3 spans 13 residues. The CDR3: CAWSGTLNQPQHF. CDR3 sequence (DNA): TGTGCCTGGAGTGGAACGCTAAATCAGCCCCAGCATTTT.

V and J are TRBV7-9 and TRBJ1-2; a possible D gene is TRBD1 (5 bases). CDR1 SEHNR and CDR2 FQNEAQ come from the germline V gene (reference sequence). CDR3 length equals 13 residues. Trimming shortened V by 1 base and J by 8 bases, and 11 bases separated the two germline ends. CDR3 sequence (DNA): TGTGCCAGCAGCTTAGAAGGGGCTATGGGCTACACCTTC. It is translated as CASSLEGAMGYTF.

The chain links TRBV5-1 to TRBJ1-6; D may be TRBD1 (5 bases). CDR3 length: 14 residues. The germline gives CDR1 SGHRS, CDR2 YFSETQ. V was shortened by 1 base and J by 6 bases, with 8 bases between the two germline ends. The chain's CDR3 is CASSLTGVNSPLHF. DNA of the CDR3: TGCGCCAGCAGCTTGACAGGCGTTAATTCACCCCTCCACTTT.

The genes are TRBV2 and TRBJ1-5, with a weak D call TRBD1 (5 bases). V lost 2 bases and J lost 1, with 6 bases in between. The CDR3 runs to 14 residues. CDR1 and CDR2 from the germline V gene are SNHLY and FYNNEI. The CDR3 bases are TGTGCCAGCAGTGAACAGGGCAGCAATCAGCCCCAGCATTTT. It yields the protein CASSEQGSNQPQHF.

The chain is built from TRBV18 and TRBJ1-4; D gene unclear. Germline CDR1 reads KGHSH; CDR2 reads LQKENI. With 6 bases removed from V and 7 bases from J, the gap between germline ends came to 15 bases. This CDR3 region has 14 residues. CDR3 region: CASSLRGPGEKLFF. CDR3 DNA sequence: TGTGCCAGCTCCCTACGTGGGCCTGGTGAAAAACTGTTTTTT.

The rearrangement links TRBV5-6 to TRBJ1-3, with D tentatively TRBD1 (5 bases). Germline V gene data show CDR1 as SGHDT and CDR2 as YYEEEE. V was trimmed by 0 bases and J by 9 bases, leaving 13 bases between them. The CDR3 loop spans 14 amino acids. CDR3 in amino acids: CASSLVFGGSTIYF. CDR3 bases: TGTGCCAGCAGCTTGGTCTTCGGGGGGAGCACCATATATTTT.

This chain uses TRBV5-4 with TRBJ1-3; D call uncertain. The germline CDR1 and CDR2 sequences are SGHNT and YYREEE (reference sequence). The CDR3 totals 14 residues. V lost 4 bases to trimming and J lost 4 bases, with 12 bases between them. The CDR3 sequence is CASSGSTSGNTIYF. CDR3 DNA sequence: TGTGCCAGCAGCGGGAGTACTTCGGGAAACACCATATATTTT.

This chain joins TRBV18 and TRBJ2-3, with 8 bases identical to TRBD1. The germline V gene has CDR1 KGHSH and CDR2 LQKENI. After removal of 2 bases from V and 1 base from J, the junction contained 5 bases not matched to a gene. This CDR3 comprises 16 residues. CDR3 region: CASSPEQGVGTDTQYF. The DNA for the CDR3 is TGTGCCAGCTCACCAGAACAGGGGGTTGGCACAGATACGCAGTATTTT.

The DNA for the CDR3 is TGTGCCAGCAGTTCCAATTACAATGAGCAGTTCTTC. Its translation: CASSSNYNEQFF. This rearrangement joins TRBV28 to TRBJ2-1; no firm D call. Germline V gene lookup returns CDR1 MDHEN and CDR2 SYDVKM. V was trimmed by 4 bases and J by 4 bases, leaving 5 bases between them. This CDR3 is built from 12 residues.

V is TRBV9 and J is TRBJ2-1; D not resolved. V was clipped by 0 bases and J by 3 bases, with 10 bases between them. Germline CDR1 reads SGDLS; CDR2 reads YYNGEE. CDR3 length equals 15 residues. The CDR3, as DNA: TGTGCCAGCAGCGTAGCAGTGACATACTACAATGAGCAGTTCTTC. It specifies CASSVAVTYYNEQFF.

V usage is TRBV5-1 and J usage is TRBJ2-2; TRBD2 matches at 14 bases. There are 16 residues in the CDR3. The germline V gene encodes CDR1 SGHRS and CDR2 YFSETQ. Losses at the gene ends were 4 bases for V and 7 bases for J; bases not matched to a gene: 6. This CDR3 is CASSAGLAGAHGELFF. The CDR3 DNA sequence: TGCGCCAGCAGCGCGGGACTAGCGGGAGCTCACGGGGAGCTGTTTTTT.

The chain combines TRBV19 with TRBJ2-1; a weak D match, TRBD2 (6 bases). The CDR3 consists of 14 residues. The germline V gene encodes CDR1 LNHDA and CDR2 SQIVND (reference sequence). The V gene lost 2 bases and the J gene lost 7 bases, with 12 bases spanning the gap. In nucleotides, the CDR3 is TGTGCCAGTAGTATAACGGGAGTGAGGAATGAGCAGTTCTTC. Its translation is CASSITGVRNEQFF. The entire variable domain, with the rest obtained from reference TRBV19 and TRBJ2-1, is as follows: DGGITQSPKYLFRKEGQNVTLSCEQNLNHDAMYWYRQDPGQGLRLIYYSQIVNDFQKGDIAEGYSVSREKKESFPLTVTSAQKNPTAFYLCASSITGVRNEQFFGPGTRLTVL.

The chain carries TRBV19 and TRBJ1-5; possibly TRBD1 for D (5 bases). Trimming removed 6 bases from V and 4 bases from J, with 16 bases in between. Germline assignment: CDR1 LNHDA and CDR2 SQIVND (reference sequence). This CDR3 contains 15 residues. The CDR3 bases are TGTGCCAGTAGAACCGTTTCCCAGGGAAATCAGCCCCAGCATTTT. This gives the protein CASRTVSQGNQPQHF.

This chain links TRBV10-3 with TRBJ1-1; 7 positions match TRBD1. Trimming cost V 2 bases and J 1 base; bases outside gene matches: 7. The germline gives CDR1 ENHRY, CDR2 SYGVKD. The CDR3 contains 16 residues. DNA of the CDR3: TGTGCCATCAGTGAGGGCCCGGACAGGCCGAACACTGAAGCTTTCTTT. Protein product: CAISEGPDRPNTEAFF.

This clone was seen just once. This chain joins TRBV28 and TRBJ2-7; TRBD1 aligns across 7 bases. Trimming removed 6 bases from V and 4 bases from J; junction bases left unmatched: 12. The germline CDR1 and CDR2 sequences are MDHEN and SYDVKM. The CDR3 loop spans 15 amino acids. The chain's CDR3 is CASSLGQSSPYEQYF. CDR3 coding DNA: TGTGCCAGCAGCTTGGGACAGAGCAGTCCGTACGAGCAGTACTTC.

The chain couples TRBV2 to TRBJ2-1; 7 bases align to TRBD2. J lost 2 bases, V lost 0 bases, and 4 bases had no gene match. The CDR3 loop spans 16 amino acids. Germline values: CDR1 SNHLY, CDR2 FYNNEI. The CDR3 nucleotides read TGTGCCAGCAGTGAAGCGGTAGCGGGTCCCTACAATGAGCAGTTCTTC. This gives the protein CASSEAVAGPYNEQFF.

This chain links TRBV4-2 with TRBJ2-7; D is uncertain. CDR3 length: 14 residues. The germline V gene has CDR1 LGHNA and CDR2 YNFKEQ. The ends were cut back, 1 base at V and 6 bases at J, with 13 bases in the middle. CDR3 nucleotides: TGTGCCAGCAGCCAAGGTCGGCAGGCACGCGAGCAGTACTTC. Its protein product is CASSQGRQAREQYF.

This sequence joins TRBV24-1 and TRBJ1-1, with 9 bases aligning to TRBD1. This CDR3 has 14 amino acids. The germline gives CDR1 KGHDR, CDR2 SFDVKD. After removal of 2 bases from V and 9 bases from J, the junction contained 6 bases not matched to a gene. The CDR3 spells CATSDSGTGRQAFF. For the CDR3, the DNA is TGTGCCACCAGTGATTCCGGGACAGGGAGGCAAGCTTTCTTT.

The chain combines TRBV19 with TRBJ2-1; 9 bases fit TRBD1. The CDR3 is 13 amino acids. Germline trimming cut 6 bases from V and 8 bases from J; bases unmatched to any gene: 5. Germline assignment: CDR1 LNHDA and CDR2 SQIVND (reference sequence). The CDR3 region has the DNA TGTGCCAGTAGCCGGGACAGGGAGGATGAGCAGTTCTTC. Protein sequence: CASSRDREDEQFF.

The rearrangement uses TRBV7-8 and TRBJ2-1, with TRBD2 matching 10 bases. CDR3 length: 15 amino acids. The germline V gene has CDR1 SGHVS and CDR2 FQNEAQ. J gave up 4 bases and V 4 bases, and 4 bases lay outside the gene matches. The CDR3 DNA reads TGTGCCAGCAGCTCCAGCGGGGGGGATTACAATGAGCAGTTCTTC. The encoded protein is CASSSSGGDYNEQFF.

The chain is built from TRBV11-2 and TRBJ1-6, with D possibly being TRBD1 (5 bases). The CDR3 is 15 residues long. The V gene lost 0 bases and the J gene lost 4 bases, with 7 bases spanning the gap. Germline lookup yields CDR1 SGHAT and CDR2 FQNNGV. The CDR3, as DNA: TGTGCCAGCAGCTTAGACGGACATTATAATTCACCCCTCCACTTT. Its translation is CASSLDGHYNSPLHF.

The rearrangement links TRBV15 to TRBJ2-7, with 8 bases that match TRBD1. The CDR3 is 15 residues long. V was pared by 3 bases and J by 1 base, with 5 bases of the junction left unmatched. Germline V gene sequence: CDR1 LNHNV, CDR2 YYDKDF (reference sequence). CDR3 in DNA: TGTGCCACCAGCAGCGACAGGGGCTTTTCCTACGAGCAGTACTTC. Its protein product is CATSSDRGFSYEQYF.

The genes are TRBV10-1 and TRBJ1-5; D is unresolved. Germline lookup yields CDR1 WNHNN and CDR2 SYGVQD (reference sequence). The CDR3 sequence is 15 residues long. The V gene lost 4 bases and the J gene lost 5 bases, with 15 bases spanning the gap. CDR3 region: CASSGRLRVDQPQHF. The CDR3 DNA follows: TGCGCCAGCAGTGGCCGATTGAGGGTTGATCAGCCCCAGCATTTT.

The J gene is TRBJ2-7, the V gene TRBV5-1, with 9 nucleotides matching TRBD2. Germline V gives CDR1 SGHRS, CDR2 YFSETQ. The CDR3 is 16 residues long. J was trimmed by 0 bases and V by 0 bases; bases with no gene match: 4. CDR3 in DNA: TGCGCCAGCAGCTTGGGTTCTAGCGGGAACTCCTACGAGCAGTACTTC. Its translation: CASSLGSSGNSYEQYF.

The chain has TRBV3-1 (or the pseudogene TRBV3-2) and TRBJ1-4; D unresolved. Trimming shortened V by 3 bases and J by 8 bases, and 7 bases separated the two germline ends. This CDR3 region has 12 residues. Germline V gives CDR1 LGHDT, CDR2 YNNKEL (reference sequence). CDR3 region: CASSQAGEKLFF. The CDR3 nucleotides read TGTGCCAGCAGCCAGGCAGGAGAAAAACTGTTTTTT.

The V gene is TRBV30, the J gene TRBJ2-3, with 12 bases aligning to TRBD2. CDR3 length: 17 amino acids. V shed 5 bases and J 0 bases; nucleotides not matched to a gene: 9. In germline, CDR1 is GTSNPN, CDR2 SVGIG (reference sequence). The CDR3 DNA reads TGTGCCTGGGGGACTGGTCTAGCGGGGGGGAGCACAGATACGCAGTATTTT. Translation: CAWGTGLAGGSTDTQYF. Using reference TRBV30 and TRBJ2-3 for the parts outside the CDR3, the full variable domain is SQTIHQWPATLVQPVGSPLSLECTVEGTSNPNLYWYRQAAGRGLQLLFYSVGIGQISSEVPQNLSASRPQDRQFILSSKKLLLSDSGFYLCAWGTGLAGGSTDTQYFGPGTRLTVL.

This clone was observed once. This chain joins TRBV19 and TRBJ1-5; 12 bases are shared with TRBD1. V shed 6 bases and J 7 bases; nucleotides not matched to a gene: 13. The CDR3 is made up of 17 amino acids. CDR1 is LNHDA, CDR2 SQIVND, per germline (reference sequence). The CDR3 nucleotides are TGTGCCAGTAGGCTGGGGACAGGGGGCGCGGTTGGGCAGCCCCAGCATTTT. Its translation is CASRLGTGGAVGQPQHF.

The V gene is TRBV7-6, the J gene TRBJ2-1, with D maybe TRBD1 (5 bases). CDR1 is SGHVS, CDR2 FNYEAQ, per germline. Trimming pared 3 bases from V and 3 bases from J, leaving 12 bases between. The CDR3 consists of 15 residues. CDR3 amino acids: CASSLGWGYYNEQFF. The CDR3 DNA follows: TGTGCCAGCAGCTTGGGGTGGGGCTACTACAATGAGCAGTTCTTC. Filled out from reference TRBV7-6 and TRBJ2-1, the complete variable domain reads GAGVSQSPRYKVTKRGQDVALRCDPISGHVSLYWYRQALGQGPEFLTYFNYEAQQDKSGLPNDRFSAERPEGSISTLTIQRTEQRDSAMYRCASSLGWGYYNEQFFGPGTRLTVL.